The TCR beta chain described here comes from a study of T cell responses to AZD1222 COVID-19 vaccine. Study as a whole: Second-dose intervals near 4 or 12 weeks were combined.

With 6 bases clipped from V and 1 base from J, the junction kept 12 bases outside the gene matches. This CDR3 spans 16 amino acids. Germline CDR1 reads MDHEN; CDR2 reads SYDVKM. TCRdb's table, derived via immunoSEQ multiplex PCR, lists solely in-frame clones and lacks some. The top ten hold 3% to 3.5% of the sample, which has approximately 100,000 clones, about 87% seen once. Specimen: peripheral blood, collected on day 0 of AZD1222 vaccination. The chain is built from TRBV28 and TRBJ2-7; TRBD2 matches 7 bases. The clonotype comes from an adult in good health. The CDR3 bases are TGTGCCAGCAGCTCCGGACTGCGGGGGATGTCCTACGAGCAGTACTTC. Amino acids: CASSSGLRGMSYEQYF.